The present T cell receptor beta chain was sequenced within a study of cytomegalovirus exposure and HLA in healthy donors. Study results and caveats: Presence/absence comparisons presumed near-even sequencing depth among donors. Follow-up analysis later connected one missense variant in DCLRE1C with trimming of TCR beta V- and J-genes. A further, later analysis showed that HLA-associated TCR beta chains (compared with equally common others) were more clonally expanded. As was reported, the HLA-A and HLA-B alleles of most subjects were accurately predicted from TCR beta sequences.

Looked up from germline, CDR1 is SGDLS and CDR2 is YYNGEE. The CDR3 sequence is 16 residues long. The trim removed 4 bases at V and 1 base at J, leaving 4 bases unmatched. As to this clone: As yet, its antigen is unknown.

Primers included in the PCR were 60 Vbeta and 13 Jbeta primers. TCRdb keeps only in-frame clones here, not all; method: immunoSEQ multiplex PCR. The table shows about 160,000 clones, with more than 65% occurring only once. The rearrangement uses TRBV9 and TRBJ2-5; 13 bases fit TRBD2. Specimen: PBMCs. The receptor was derived from a man aged 18 to 30 in good health and CMV-seropositive. The CDR3 protein is CASSSGLAGVQETQYF. In DNA form, the CDR3 reads TGTGCCAGCAGCTCAGGACTAGCGGGGGTCCAAGAGACCCAGTACTTC.